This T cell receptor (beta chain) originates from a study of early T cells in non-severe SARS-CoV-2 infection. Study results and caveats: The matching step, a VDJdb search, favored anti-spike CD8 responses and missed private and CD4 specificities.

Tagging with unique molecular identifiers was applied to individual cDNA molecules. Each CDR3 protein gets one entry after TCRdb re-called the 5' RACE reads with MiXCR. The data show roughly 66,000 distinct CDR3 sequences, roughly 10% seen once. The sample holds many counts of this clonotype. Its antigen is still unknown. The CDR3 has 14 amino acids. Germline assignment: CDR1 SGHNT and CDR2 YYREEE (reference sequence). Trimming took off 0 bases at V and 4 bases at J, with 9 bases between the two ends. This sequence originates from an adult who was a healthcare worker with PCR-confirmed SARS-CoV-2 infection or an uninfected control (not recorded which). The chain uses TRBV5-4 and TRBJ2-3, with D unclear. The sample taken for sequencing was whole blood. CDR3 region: CASSLVQESDTQYF. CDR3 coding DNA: TGTGCCAGCAGCTTGGTTCAGGAATCAGATACGCAGTATTTT.